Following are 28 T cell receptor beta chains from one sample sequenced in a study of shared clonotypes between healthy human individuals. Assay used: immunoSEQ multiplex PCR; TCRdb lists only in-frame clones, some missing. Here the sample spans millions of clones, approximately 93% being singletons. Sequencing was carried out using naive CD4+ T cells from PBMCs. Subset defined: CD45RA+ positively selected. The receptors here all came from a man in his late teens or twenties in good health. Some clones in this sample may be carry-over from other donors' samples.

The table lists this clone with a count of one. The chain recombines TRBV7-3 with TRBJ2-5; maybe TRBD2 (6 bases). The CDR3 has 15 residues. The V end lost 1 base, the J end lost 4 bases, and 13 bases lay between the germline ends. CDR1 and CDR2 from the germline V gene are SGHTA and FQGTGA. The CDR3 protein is CASSLIPGAGETQYF. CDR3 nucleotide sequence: TGTGCCAGCAGCTTAATACCGGGAGCGGGAGAGACCCAGTACTTC. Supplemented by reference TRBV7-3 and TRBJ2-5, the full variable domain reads GAGVSQTPSNKVTEKGKYVELRCDPISGHTALYWYRQSLGQGPEFLIYFQGTGAADDSGLPNDRFFAVRPEGSVSTLKIQRTERGDSAVYLCASSLIPGAGETQYFGPGTRLLVL.

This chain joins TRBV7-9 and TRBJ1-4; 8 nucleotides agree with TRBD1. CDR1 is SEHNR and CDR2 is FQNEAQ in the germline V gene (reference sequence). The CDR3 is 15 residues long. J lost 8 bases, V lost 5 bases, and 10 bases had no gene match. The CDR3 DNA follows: TGTGCCAGCAGCCCGCCGACAGGGGCCCCCGAAAAACTGTTTTTT. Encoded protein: CASSPPTGAPEKLFF.

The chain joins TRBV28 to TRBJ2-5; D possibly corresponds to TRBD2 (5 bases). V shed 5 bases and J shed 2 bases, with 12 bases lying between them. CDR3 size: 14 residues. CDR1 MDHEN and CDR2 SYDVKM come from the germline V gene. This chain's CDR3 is CASSPSPGQETQYF. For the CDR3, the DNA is TGTGCCAGCAGTCCGTCCCCGGGACAAGAGACCCAGTACTTC.

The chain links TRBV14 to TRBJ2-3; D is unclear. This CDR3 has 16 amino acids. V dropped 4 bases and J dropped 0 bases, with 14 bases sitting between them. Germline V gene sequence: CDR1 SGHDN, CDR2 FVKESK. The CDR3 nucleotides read TGTGCCAGCAGCCCCCTTGTATGGAGAAGCACAGATACGCAGTATTTT. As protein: CASSPLVWRSTDTQYF.

In DNA form, the CDR3 reads TGTGCCAGCAGGGGACTCTATGGCTACACCTTC. Translated, it gives CASRGLYGYTF. V is TRBV28 and J is TRBJ1-2; maybe TRBD1 (5 bases). V was pared by 6 bases and J by 4 bases, with 6 bases between. The germline V gene encodes CDR1 MDHEN and CDR2 SYDVKM. The CDR3 loop spans 11 amino acids.

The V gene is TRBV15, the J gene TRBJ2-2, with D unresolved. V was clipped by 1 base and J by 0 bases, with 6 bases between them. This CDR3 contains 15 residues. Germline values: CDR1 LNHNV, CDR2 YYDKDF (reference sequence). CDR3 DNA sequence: TGTGCCACCAGCAGAGGAGTAGCGAACACCGGGGAGCTGTTTTTT. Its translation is CATSRGVANTGELFF.

CDR3 DNA: TGTGCCACCGAAGGACTAGCGGGAGATAGTGAGCAGTTCTTC. Amino acid sequence: CATEGLAGDSEQFF. This chain joins TRBV10-3 and TRBJ2-1; 13 bases are shared with TRBD2. Trimming took 10 bases from V and 9 from J; bases not matched to a gene: 9. Germline V lookup: CDR1 ENHRY, CDR2 SYGVKD. The CDR3 runs 14 residues.

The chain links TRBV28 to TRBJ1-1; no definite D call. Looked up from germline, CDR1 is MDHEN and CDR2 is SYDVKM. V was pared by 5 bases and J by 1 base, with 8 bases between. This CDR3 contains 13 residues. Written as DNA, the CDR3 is TGTGCCAGCAGTAGGACGGGGAACACTGAAGCTTTCTTT. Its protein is CASSRTGNTEAFF.

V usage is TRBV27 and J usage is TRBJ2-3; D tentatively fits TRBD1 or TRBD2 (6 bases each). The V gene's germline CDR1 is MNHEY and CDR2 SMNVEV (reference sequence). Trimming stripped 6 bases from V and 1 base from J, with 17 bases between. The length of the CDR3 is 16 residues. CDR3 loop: CASRDRARGRTDTQYF. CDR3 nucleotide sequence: TGTGCCAGCAGGGATCGGGCCCGGGGGCGCACAGATACGCAGTATTTT.

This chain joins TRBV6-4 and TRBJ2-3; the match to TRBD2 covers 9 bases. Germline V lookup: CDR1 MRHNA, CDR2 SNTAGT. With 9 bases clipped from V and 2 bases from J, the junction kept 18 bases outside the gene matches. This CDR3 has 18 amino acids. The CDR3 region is CARITGLATATYTDTQYF. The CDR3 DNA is TGTGCCAGAATAACGGGACTAGCAACCGCAACGTACACAGATACGCAGTATTTT.

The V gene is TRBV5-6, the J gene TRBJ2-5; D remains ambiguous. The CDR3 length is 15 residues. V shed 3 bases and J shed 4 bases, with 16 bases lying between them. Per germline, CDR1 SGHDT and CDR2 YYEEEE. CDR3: CASSSLGGSPETQYF. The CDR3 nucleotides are TGTGCCAGCAGCTCGTTGGGTGGATCCCCAGAGACCCAGTACTTC.

The CDR3 is CSVGDSRYNEQFF. The CDR3 bases are TGCAGCGTTGGAGACAGTAGATACAATGAGCAGTTCTTC. The chain links TRBV29-1 to TRBJ2-1; possible D gene TRBD1, 5 bases. The V end lost 4 bases, the J end lost 4 bases, and 11 bases lay between the germline ends. The CDR3 is 13 amino acids. The germline V gene has CDR1 SQVTM and CDR2 ANQGSEA.

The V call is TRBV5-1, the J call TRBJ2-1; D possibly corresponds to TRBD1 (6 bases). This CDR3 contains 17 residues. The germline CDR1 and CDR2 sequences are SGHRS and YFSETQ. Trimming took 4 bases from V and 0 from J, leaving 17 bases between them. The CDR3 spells CASSLQGVPSSYNEQFF. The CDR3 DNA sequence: TGCGCCAGCAGCCTACAGGGAGTGCCCAGCTCCTACAATGAGCAGTTCTTC.

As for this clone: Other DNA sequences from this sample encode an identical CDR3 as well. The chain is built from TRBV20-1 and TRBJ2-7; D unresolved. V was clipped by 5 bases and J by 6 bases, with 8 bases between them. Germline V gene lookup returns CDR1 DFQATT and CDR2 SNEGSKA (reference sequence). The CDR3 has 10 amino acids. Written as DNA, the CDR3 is TGCAGTGCTCGACTGAGCGAGCAGTACTTC. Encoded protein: CSARLSEQYF.

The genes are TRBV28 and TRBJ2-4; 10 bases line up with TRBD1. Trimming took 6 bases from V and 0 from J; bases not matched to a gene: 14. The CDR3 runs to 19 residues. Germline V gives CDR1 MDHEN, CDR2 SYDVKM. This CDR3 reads CASSRPAGTGVIAKNIQYF. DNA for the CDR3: TGTGCCAGCAGCAGACCAGCCGGGACAGGGGTAATAGCCAAAAACATTCAGTACTTC.

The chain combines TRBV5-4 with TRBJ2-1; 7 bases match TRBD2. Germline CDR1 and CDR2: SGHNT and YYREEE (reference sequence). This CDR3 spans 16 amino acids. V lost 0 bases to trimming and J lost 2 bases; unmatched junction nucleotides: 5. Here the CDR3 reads CASSLELANTYNEQFF. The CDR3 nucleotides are TGTGCCAGCAGCTTGGAACTAGCGAATACCTACAATGAGCAGTTCTTC.

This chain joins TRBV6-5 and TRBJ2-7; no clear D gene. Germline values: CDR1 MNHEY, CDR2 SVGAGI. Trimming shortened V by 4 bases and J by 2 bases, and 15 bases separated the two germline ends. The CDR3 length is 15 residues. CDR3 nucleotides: TGTGCCAGCAGTTCCCGGGCCCCGGTCCCCTACGAGCAGTACTTC. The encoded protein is CASSSRAPVPYEQYF.

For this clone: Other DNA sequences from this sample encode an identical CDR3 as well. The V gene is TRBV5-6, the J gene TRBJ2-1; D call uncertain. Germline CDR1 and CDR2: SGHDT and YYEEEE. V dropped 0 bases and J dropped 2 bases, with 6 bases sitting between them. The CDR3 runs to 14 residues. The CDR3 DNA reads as TGTGCCAGCAGCTTGGTCGGCACCTACAATGAGCAGTTCTTC. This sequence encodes CASSLVGTYNEQFF.

CDR3 residues: CASSLGFYNEQFF. CDR3 DNA: TGCGCCAGCAGCTTGGGGTTCTACAATGAGCAGTTCTTC. This rearrangement joins TRBV5-1 to TRBJ2-1; no reliable D call. V was trimmed by 0 bases and J by 3 bases, leaving 4 bases between them. The CDR3 has 13 amino acids. Germline CDR1 SGHRS, CDR2 YFSETQ.

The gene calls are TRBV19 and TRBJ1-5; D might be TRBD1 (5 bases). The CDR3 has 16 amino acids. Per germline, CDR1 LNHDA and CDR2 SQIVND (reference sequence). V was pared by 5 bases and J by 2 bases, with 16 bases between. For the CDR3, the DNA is TGTGCCAGTAGTCAGGGTGAGGCAAGGCGCAATCAGCCCCAGCATTTT. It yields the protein CASSQGEARRNQPQHF.

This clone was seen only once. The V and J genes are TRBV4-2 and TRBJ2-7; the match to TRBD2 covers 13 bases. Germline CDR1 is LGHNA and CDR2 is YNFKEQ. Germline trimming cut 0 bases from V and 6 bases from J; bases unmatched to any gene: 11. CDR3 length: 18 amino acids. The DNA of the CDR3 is TGTGCCAGCAGCCAAGACGGACTAGCGGGAGACCACCTGTTCGAGCAGTACTTC. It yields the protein CASSQDGLAGDHLFEQYF.

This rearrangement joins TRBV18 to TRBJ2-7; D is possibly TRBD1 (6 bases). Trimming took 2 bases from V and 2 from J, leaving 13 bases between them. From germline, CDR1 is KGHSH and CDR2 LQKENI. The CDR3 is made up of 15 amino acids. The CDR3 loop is CASSPVQGSAYEQYF. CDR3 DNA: TGTGCCAGCTCACCAGTGCAGGGGTCGGCCTACGAGCAGTACTTC.

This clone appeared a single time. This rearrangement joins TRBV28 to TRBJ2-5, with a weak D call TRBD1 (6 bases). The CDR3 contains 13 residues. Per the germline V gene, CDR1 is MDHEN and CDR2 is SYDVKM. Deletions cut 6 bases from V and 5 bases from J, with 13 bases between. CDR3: CASSISGVETQYF. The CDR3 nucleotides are TGTGCCAGCAGCATTTCAGGGGTCGAGACCCAGTACTTC.

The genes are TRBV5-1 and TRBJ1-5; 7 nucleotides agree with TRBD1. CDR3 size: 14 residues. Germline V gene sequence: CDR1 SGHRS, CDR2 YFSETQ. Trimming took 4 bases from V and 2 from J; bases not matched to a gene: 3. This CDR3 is CASSDGTGNQPQHF. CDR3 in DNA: TGCGCCAGCAGCGACGGGACAGGCAATCAGCCCCAGCATTTT. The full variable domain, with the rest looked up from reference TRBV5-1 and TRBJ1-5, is KAGVTQTPRYLIKTRGQQVTLSCSPISGHRSVSWYQQTPGQGLQFLFEYFSETQRNKGNFPGRFSGRQFSNSRSEMNVSTLELGDSALYLCASSDGTGNQPQHFGDGTRLSIL.

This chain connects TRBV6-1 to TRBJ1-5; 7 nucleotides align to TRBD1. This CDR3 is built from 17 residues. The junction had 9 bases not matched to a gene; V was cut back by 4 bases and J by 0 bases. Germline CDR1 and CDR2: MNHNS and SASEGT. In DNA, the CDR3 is TGTGCCAGCAGTGCCGTGGGAGGGGGCTATAGCAATCAGCCCCAGCATTTT. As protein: CASSAVGGGYSNQPQHF.

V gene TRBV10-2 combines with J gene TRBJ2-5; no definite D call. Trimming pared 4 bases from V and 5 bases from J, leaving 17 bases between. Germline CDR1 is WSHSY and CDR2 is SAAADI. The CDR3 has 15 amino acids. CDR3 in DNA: TGCGCCAGCAGTGTTATAGGGATCTATCGGGAGACCCAGTACTTC. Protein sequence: CASSVIGIYRETQYF.

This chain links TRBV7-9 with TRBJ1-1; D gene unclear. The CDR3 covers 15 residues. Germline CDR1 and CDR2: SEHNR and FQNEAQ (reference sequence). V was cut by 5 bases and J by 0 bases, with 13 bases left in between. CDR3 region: CASSPLANMNTEAFF. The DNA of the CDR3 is TGTGCCAGCAGCCCCTTGGCTAATATGAACACTGAAGCTTTCTTT. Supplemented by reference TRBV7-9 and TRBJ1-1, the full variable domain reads DTGVSQNPRHKITKRGQNVTFRCDPISEHNRLYWYRQTLGQGPEFLTYFQNEAQLEKSRLLSDRFSAERPKGSFSTLEIQRTEQGDSAMYLCASSPLANMNTEAFFGQGTRLTVV.

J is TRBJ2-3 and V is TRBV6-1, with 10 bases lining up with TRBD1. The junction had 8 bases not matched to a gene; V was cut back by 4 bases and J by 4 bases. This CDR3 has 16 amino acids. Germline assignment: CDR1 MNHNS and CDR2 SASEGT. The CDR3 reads CASSGGQGQPPDTQYF. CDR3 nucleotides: TGTGCCAGCAGTGGGGGACAGGGGCAACCCCCAGATACGCAGTATTTT.